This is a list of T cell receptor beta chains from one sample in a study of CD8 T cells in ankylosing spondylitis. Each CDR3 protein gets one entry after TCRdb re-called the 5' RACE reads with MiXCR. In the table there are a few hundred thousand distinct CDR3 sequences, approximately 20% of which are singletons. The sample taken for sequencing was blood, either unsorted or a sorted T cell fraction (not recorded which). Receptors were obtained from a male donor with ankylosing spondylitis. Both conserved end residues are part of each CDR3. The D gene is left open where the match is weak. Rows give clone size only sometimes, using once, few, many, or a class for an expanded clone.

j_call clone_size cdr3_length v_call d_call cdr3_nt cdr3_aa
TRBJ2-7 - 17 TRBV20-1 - TGCAGTGCTAACGTATTCGGGACACCCTCGACCGCCTACGAGCAGTACTTC CSANVFGTPSTAYEQYF
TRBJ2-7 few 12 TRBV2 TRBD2 TGTGCCAGCACTAGCGGGGGAGACGAGCAGTACTTC CASTSGGDEQYF
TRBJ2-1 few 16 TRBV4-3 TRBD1 TGCGCCAGCAGCCAAGCACGACAGGGTACCTACAATGAGCAGTTCTTC CASSQARQGTYNEQFF
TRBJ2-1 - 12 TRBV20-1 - TGCAGTGCTAGAGTAGAGGACAATGAGCAGTTCTTC CSARVEDNEQFF
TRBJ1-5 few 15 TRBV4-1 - TGCGCCAGCAGCCAAGATACGGGTAGCAATCAGCCCCAGCATTTT CASSQDTGSNQPQHF
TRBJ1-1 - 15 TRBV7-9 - TGTGCCAGCAGCCCAGTGGGGGCCCTGAACACTGAAGCTTTCTTT CASSPVGALNTEAFF
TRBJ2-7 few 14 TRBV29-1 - TGCAGCGTTGAGGGGGGACTTGACTTCTACGAGCAGTACTTC CSVEGGLDFYEQYF
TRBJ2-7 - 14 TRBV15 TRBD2 TGTGCCACCAGCAAGTATACTAGCGTCTACGAGCAGTACTTC CATSKYTSVYEQYF
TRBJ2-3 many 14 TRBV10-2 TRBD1 TGCGCCAGCAGGGGACAGGGTCTCACAGATACGCAGTATTTT CASRGQGLTDTQYF
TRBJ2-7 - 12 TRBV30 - TGTGCCTGGAGCACAGTCTCCTACGAGCAGTACTTC CAWSTVSYEQYF
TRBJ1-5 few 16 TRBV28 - TGTGCCAGCACCCCACAGACAGGTTATAGCAATCAGCCCCAGCATTTT CASTPQTGYSNQPQHF
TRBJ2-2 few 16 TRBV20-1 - TGCAGTGCTAGAGAAGCAGCGCGGGGAGACACCGGGGAGCTGTTTTTT CSAREAARGDTGELFF
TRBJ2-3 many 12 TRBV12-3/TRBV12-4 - TGTGCCAGCAGTCCGCGCACAGATACGCAGTATTTT CASSPRTDTQYF
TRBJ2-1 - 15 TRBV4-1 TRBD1 TGCGCCAGCAGCCAGGAGGACAGGGGGCCAAATGAGCAGTTCTTC CASSQEDRGPNEQFF
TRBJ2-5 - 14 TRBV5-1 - TGCGCCAGCAGCGGAAAACAGGGTGGAGAGACCCAGTACTTC CASSGKQGGETQYF
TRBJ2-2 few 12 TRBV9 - TGTGCCAGCAATTCCTACACCGGGGAGCTGTTTTTT CASNSYTGELFF
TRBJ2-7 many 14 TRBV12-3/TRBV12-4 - TGTGCCAGCAGTTCCGGACACGATTCCTACGAGCAGTACTTC CASSSGHDSYEQYF
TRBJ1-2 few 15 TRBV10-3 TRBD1 TGTGCCATCAGTGGCTGGACAGGGGAGAACTATGGCTACACCTTC CAISGWTGENYGYTF
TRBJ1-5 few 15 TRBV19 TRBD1 TGTGCCAGTAGTACCACAGGGGGGAGCAATCAGCCCCAGCATTTT CASSTTGGSNQPQHF
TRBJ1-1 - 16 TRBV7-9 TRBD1 TGTGCCAGCAGCTTAACCTGGACAGGAGAGAACACTGAAGCTTTCTTT CASSLTWTGENTEAFF
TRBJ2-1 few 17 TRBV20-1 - TGCAGTGCTAGAGATTTGGCGCCCCGGGATCAAGACGGTGAGCAGTTCTTC CSARDLAPRDQDGEQFF
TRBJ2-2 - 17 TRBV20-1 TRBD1 TGCTGTGCTAGAGATGCCGGACAGGGGATGAACACCGGGGAGCTGTTTTTT CCARDAGQGMNTGELFF
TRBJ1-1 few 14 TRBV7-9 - TGTGCCAGCACCTCCAGGACATCGAACACTGAAGCTTTCTTT CASTSRTSNTEAFF
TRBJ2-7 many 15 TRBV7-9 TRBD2 TGTGCCAGCAGCCCAGGGACTAGCGGGTACTACGAGCAGTACTTC CASSPGTSGYYEQYF
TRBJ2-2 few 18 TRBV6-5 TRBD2 TGTGCCAGCAGTTACTCCTATACTAGCGGGGGGGCTACCGGGGAGCTGTTTTTT CASSYSYTSGGATGELFF
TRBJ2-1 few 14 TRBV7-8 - TGTGCCAGCAGCATACCCTCGAGGGTCAATGAGCAGTTCTTC CASSIPSRVNEQFF
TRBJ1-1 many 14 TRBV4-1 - TGCGCCAGCACCCCCGACGAGGTGAACACTGAAGCTTTCTTT CASTPDEVNTEAFF
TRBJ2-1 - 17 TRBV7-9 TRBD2 TGTGCCAGCAGCACGGGACTAGCGGGGATTCTTGACTATGAGCAGTTCTTC CASSTGLAGILDYEQFF
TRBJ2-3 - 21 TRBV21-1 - TGTGCCAGCAGCATCCCTCCCATAGCGGGGGCCCAGACCCTAACAAAGGATACGCAGTATTTT CASSIPPIAGAQTLTKDTQYF
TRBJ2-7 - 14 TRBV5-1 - TGCGCCAGCAGCCCAGATGACCCAGCCTACGAGCAGTACTTC CASSPDDPAYEQYF
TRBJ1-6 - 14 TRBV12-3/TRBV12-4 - TGTGCCAGCAGTTTCGGGGGGACTGATTCACCCCTCCACTTT CASSFGGTDSPLHF
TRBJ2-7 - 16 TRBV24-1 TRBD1 TGTGCCACCAGTGATTCCTGGGACAGGGAGTGGTACGAGCAGTACTTC CATSDSWDREWYEQYF
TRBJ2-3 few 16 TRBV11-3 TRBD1 TGTGCCAGCAGCCCCCGGACAGGGGAAAGCACAGATACGCAGTATTTT CASSPRTGESTDTQYF
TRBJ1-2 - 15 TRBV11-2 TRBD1 TGTGCCAGCAGCTTTGGGACAGGGGGCGGGTATGGCTACACCTTC CASSFGTGGGYGYTF
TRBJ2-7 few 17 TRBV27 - TGTGCCAGCAGTTTATCCCCTTTATCGGTTGGGACCTACGAGCAGTACTTC CASSLSPLSVGTYEQYF
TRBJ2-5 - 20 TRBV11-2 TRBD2 TGTGCCAGCAGCTTAGTCGTCCCGGTCAGAAGTAGCGGGGGGTTGGAGACCCAGTACTTC CASSLVVPVRSSGGLETQYF
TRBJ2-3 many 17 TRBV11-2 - TGTGCCAGCAGCCGGCTCCCCGGAGTAATTAGCACAGATACGCAGTATTTT CASSRLPGVISTDTQYF
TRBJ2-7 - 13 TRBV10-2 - TGCGCCAGCAGTGAGTTCAGTTCCTACGAGCAGTACTTC CASSEFSSYEQYF
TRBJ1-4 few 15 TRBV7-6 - TGTGCCAGCAGCTTAGTTGAGGGGACTAATGAAAAACTGTTTTTT CASSLVEGTNEKLFF
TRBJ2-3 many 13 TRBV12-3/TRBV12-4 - TGTGCCAGCAGCCATACTATCACAGATACGCAGTATTTT CASSHTITDTQYF
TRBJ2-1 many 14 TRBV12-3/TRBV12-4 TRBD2 TGTGCCAGCAGTTTTTTAGCGGGGCCCAATGAGCAGTTCTTC CASSFLAGPNEQFF
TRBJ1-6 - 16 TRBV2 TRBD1 TGTGCCAGCACTTGGGACAGAAGCTCCTATAATTCACCCCTCCACTTT CASTWDRSSYNSPLHF
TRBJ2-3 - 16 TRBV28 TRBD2 TGTGCCAGCAGCCCACTAGCGGGAGGGCCGGCAGATACGCAGTATTTT CASSPLAGGPADTQYF
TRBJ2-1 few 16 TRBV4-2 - TGTGCCAGCAGCCAAGAACAGGCGGGTTCCTACAATGAGCAGTTCTTC CASSQEQAGSYNEQFF
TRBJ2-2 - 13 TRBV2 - TGTGCCAGCAGTGCAGGGGACACCGGGGAGCTGTTTTTT CASSAGDTGELFF
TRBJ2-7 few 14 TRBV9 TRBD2 TGTGCCAGCAGCGTATGGACTAGCGGGTACGAGCAGTACTTC CASSVWTSGYEQYF
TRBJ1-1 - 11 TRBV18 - TGTGCCAGCTCGCATGGGACGGAAGCTTTCTTT CASSHGTEAFF
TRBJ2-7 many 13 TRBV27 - TGTGCCAGCAGTTTATCCGGGACGAACGAGCAGTACTTC CASSLSGTNEQYF
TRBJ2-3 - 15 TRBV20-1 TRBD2 TGCAGTGCTAGGCTTTTAGCGGGGCCGCTGGATACGCAGTATTTT CSARLLAGPLDTQYF
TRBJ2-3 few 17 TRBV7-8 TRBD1 TGTGCCAGCAGCTTAGAACAATGGGACAGGAACACAGATACGCAGTATTTT CASSLEQWDRNTDTQYF
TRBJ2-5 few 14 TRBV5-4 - TGTGCCAGCAGCTTGTCGCTAGCAGAAGAGACCCAGTACTTC CASSLSLAEETQYF
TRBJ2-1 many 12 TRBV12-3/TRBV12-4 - TGTGCCAGCAGTTCACCAAACAATGAGCAGTTCTTC CASSSPNNEQFF
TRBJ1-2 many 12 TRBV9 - TGTGCCAGCAGCGGGGTCGTCTATGGCTACACCTTC CASSGVVYGYTF